Listed below are T cell receptor beta chains from one sample, sequenced in a study of shared clonotypes between healthy human individuals. Here immunoSEQ multiplex PCR was the method, and the copy in TCRdb shows in-frame clones only, minus some. Among roughly 2.6 million clones, over 85% were seen once, and the ten largest hold roughly 0.14%. The sequenced sample consisted of naive CD4+ T cells sorted from blood. All receptors derive from a young man in good health. The CDR3 runs from the conserved cysteine through the conserved F or W. D genes are given only for firm matches. Part of the rows lack a size; the others show once, few, many or a class for expanded clones.

d_gene: .; abundance: few; j_gene: TRBJ2-5; v_gene: TRBV6-5; CDR3nt: TGTGCCAGCAGCAGGGGTGGAGAGACCCAGTACTTC; CDR3aa: CASSRGGETQYF
d_gene: TRBD1; abundance: .; j_gene: TRBJ2-6; v_gene: TRBV5-1; CDR3nt: TGCGCCAGCAGCCCGGGACAGGCGCCCTCTGGGGCCAACGTCCTGACTTTC; CDR3aa: CASSPGQAPSGANVLTF
d_gene: TRBD1; abundance: .; j_gene: TRBJ2-7; v_gene: TRBV18; CDR3nt: TGTGCCAGCTCATCCGGGACAGAATCCCCCGAGCAGTACTTC; CDR3aa: CASSSGTESPEQYF
d_gene: TRBD2; abundance: .; j_gene: TRBJ2-3; v_gene: TRBV30; CDR3nt: TGTGCCTGGAGTGTGGCGGGGGGAACAGATACGCAGTATTTT; CDR3aa: CAWSVAGGTDTQYF
d_gene: .; abundance: .; j_gene: TRBJ2-7; v_gene: TRBV6-5; CDR3nt: TGTGCCAGCAGAACCGGGACCAAGGTTGCCTACGAGCAGTACTTC; CDR3aa: CASRTGTKVAYEQYF
d_gene: .; abundance: once; j_gene: TRBJ2-1; v_gene: TRBV7-3; CDR3nt: TGTGCCAGCAGCTTAAAGGAAGAATACAATGAGCAGTTCTTC; CDR3aa: CASSLKEEYNEQFF
d_gene: .; abundance: .; j_gene: TRBJ2-3; v_gene: TRBV29-1; CDR3nt: TGCAGCGCGGGGGCTAGATTACAAGATACGCAGTATTTT; CDR3aa: CSAGARLQDTQYF
d_gene: TRBD2; abundance: .; j_gene: TRBJ2-7; v_gene: TRBV7-2; CDR3nt: TGTGCCAGCAGGCCTGGGCTGGGGCGGGAGGGCCCCGGGGAGCAGTACTTC; CDR3aa: CASRPGLGREGPGEQYF
d_gene: .; abundance: .; j_gene: TRBJ2-7; v_gene: TRBV5-5; CDR3nt: TGTGCCAGCAGCTTCCGAGAATCTGGGCGTAACGAGCAGTACTTC; CDR3aa: CASSFRESGRNEQYF
d_gene: TRBD1; abundance: .; j_gene: TRBJ2-7; v_gene: TRBV27; CDR3nt: TGTGCCAGCAGTTCCCCCATCCGGGACAGGGGCTACGAACAGTACTTC; CDR3aa: CASSSPIRDRGYEQYF
d_gene: TRBD1; abundance: .; j_gene: TRBJ2-7; v_gene: TRBV11-2; CDR3nt: TGTGCCAGCAGCCCCCGGGACAGAGCCGTCTACGAGCAGTACTTC; CDR3aa: CASSPRDRAVYEQYF
d_gene: .; abundance: once; j_gene: TRBJ1-6; v_gene: TRBV6-5; CDR3nt: TGTGCCAGCTTTAGGGGTGGTAATTCACCCCTCCACTTT; CDR3aa: CASFRGGNSPLHF
d_gene: .; abundance: .; j_gene: TRBJ2-7; v_gene: TRBV11-2; CDR3nt: TGTGCCAGCAGCTTAGATCTCGGACAGCTCTACGAGCAGTACTTC; CDR3aa: CASSLDLGQLYEQYF
d_gene: .; abundance: once; j_gene: TRBJ1-4; v_gene: TRBV10-1; CDR3nt: TGCGCCAGCAGTGAGTCGAGGCCAGGCGCCGGGGAAAAACTGTTTTTT; CDR3aa: CASSESRPGAGEKLFF
d_gene: .; abundance: .; j_gene: TRBJ1-1; v_gene: TRBV30; CDR3nt: TGTGCCTGGAGTATACCGCGAGGTAGGGTGAACACTGAAGCTTTCTTT; CDR3aa: CAWSIPRGRVNTEAFF
d_gene: .; abundance: .; j_gene: TRBJ1-5; v_gene: TRBV2; CDR3nt: TGTGCCAGCAGTCCTTGGACCGAGAATCAGCCCCAGCATTTT; CDR3aa: CASSPWTENQPQHF
d_gene: .; abundance: .; j_gene: TRBJ1-6; v_gene: TRBV2; CDR3nt: TGTGCCAGCAGTTTCAGCTTGGACTATAATTCACCCCTCCACTTT; CDR3aa: CASSFSLDYNSPLHF
d_gene: TRBD2; abundance: .; j_gene: TRBJ2-2; v_gene: TRBV6-6; CDR3nt: TGTGCCAGCAGCTCTCTAGCGGGGGTCGGCGGGGAGCTGTTTTTT; CDR3aa: CASSSLAGVGGELFF
d_gene: .; abundance: once; j_gene: TRBJ1-3; v_gene: TRBV6-5; CDR3nt: TGTGCCAGCAGTTACGGAAACAGGTTTCCTGGAAACACCATATATTTT; CDR3aa: CASSYGNRFPGNTIYF
d_gene: .; abundance: .; j_gene: TRBJ2-7; v_gene: TRBV21-1; CDR3nt: TGTGCCAGCAGCAAAGGGGCCCCATGGGCCGAAAGGGCCTACGAGCAGTACTTC; CDR3aa: CASSKGAPWAERAYEQYF
d_gene: TRBD1; abundance: .; j_gene: TRBJ2-7; v_gene: TRBV19; CDR3nt: TGTGCCAGTAGTATAGTTTGGTTCTCCGGGACAGGGGACTTCTACGAGCAGTACTTC; CDR3aa: CASSIVWFSGTGDFYEQYF
d_gene: .; abundance: .; j_gene: TRBJ2-2; v_gene: TRBV4-1; CDR3nt: TGCGCCAGCAGCCAACAGGGACTTAACACCGGGGAGCTGTTTTTT; CDR3aa: CASSQQGLNTGELFF
d_gene: .; abundance: .; j_gene: TRBJ2-7; v_gene: TRBV7-2; CDR3nt: TGTGCCAGCAGCTTATCGGACCTAAACTACGAGCAGTACTTC; CDR3aa: CASSLSDLNYEQYF
d_gene: TRBD1; abundance: .; j_gene: TRBJ1-2; v_gene: TRBV7-2; CDR3nt: TGTGCCAGCAGCTTGGACAGGGGTACTTATGGCTACACCTTC; CDR3aa: CASSLDRGTYGYTF
d_gene: .; abundance: .; j_gene: TRBJ1-1; v_gene: TRBV5-1; CDR3nt: TGCGCCAGCAGCTTCAATGGAGGATCGAACACTGAAGCTTTCTTT; CDR3aa: CASSFNGGSNTEAFF
d_gene: .; abundance: few; j_gene: TRBJ1-3; v_gene: TRBV6-1; CDR3nt: TGTGCCAGCCGCCAGGACAGCTCTGGAAACACCATATATTTT; CDR3aa: CASRQDSSGNTIYF
d_gene: TRBD2; abundance: .; j_gene: TRBJ2-4; v_gene: TRBV7-2; CDR3nt: TGTGCCAGCAGCTTAAGGGCGGGAGGGCCGTTAAACATTCAGTACTTC; CDR3aa: CASSLRAGGPLNIQYF
d_gene: .; abundance: .; j_gene: TRBJ2-3; v_gene: TRBV29-1; CDR3nt: TGCAGCGTCGTAGTGGGGGGCACAGATACGCAGTATTTT; CDR3aa: CSVVVGGTDTQYF
d_gene: .; abundance: .; j_gene: TRBJ1-1; v_gene: TRBV7-2; CDR3nt: TGTGCCAGCAGCTTAGCGCCATTTGGGGGTCCACGGAAAGCTTTCTTT; CDR3aa: CASSLAPFGGPRKAFF
d_gene: TRBD1; abundance: .; j_gene: TRBJ1-1; v_gene: TRBV15; CDR3nt: TGTGCCACCAGGCCAGGGGGGGGCGGGAGGAACACTGAAGCTTTCTTT; CDR3aa: CATRPGGGGRNTEAFF
d_gene: TRBD1; abundance: once; j_gene: TRBJ1-2; v_gene: TRBV28; CDR3nt: TGTGCCAGCAGCCTACCGGGACAGATTTCCTATGGCTACACCTTC; CDR3aa: CASSLPGQISYGYTF
d_gene: .; abundance: .; j_gene: TRBJ1-2; v_gene: TRBV5-1; CDR3nt: TGCGCCAGCAGCTTGGAGCAGGGACAACCCACCTTC; CDR3aa: CASSLEQGQPTF
d_gene: .; abundance: once; j_gene: TRBJ1-1; v_gene: TRBV6-5; CDR3nt: TGTGCCAGCAGTTACATGAGGGCTGGCACTGAAGCTTTCTTT; CDR3aa: CASSYMRAGTEAFF
d_gene: TRBD1; abundance: .; j_gene: TRBJ2-7; v_gene: TRBV5-4; CDR3nt: TGTGCCACCGGAGAGGGGGCTGCTCTTTACGAGCAGTACTTC; CDR3aa: CATGEGAALYEQYF
d_gene: .; abundance: .; j_gene: TRBJ1-1; v_gene: TRBV6-6; CDR3nt: TGTGCCAGCAGTTGGGACACGAGGGACACTGAAGCTTTCTTT; CDR3aa: CASSWDTRDTEAFF
d_gene: TRBD1; abundance: .; j_gene: TRBJ2-7; v_gene: TRBV6-5; CDR3nt: TGTGCCAGCATCGGGGAGGGACAGGGAATACGCGAGCAGTACTTC; CDR3aa: CASIGEGQGIREQYF
d_gene: .; abundance: .; j_gene: TRBJ2-6; v_gene: TRBV11-2; CDR3nt: TGTGCCAGCAGCTTAGATTCGGTCAGCCACTCTGGGGCCAACGTCCTGACTTTC; CDR3aa: CASSLDSVSHSGANVLTF
d_gene: .; abundance: once; j_gene: TRBJ1-2; v_gene: TRBV18; CDR3nt: TGTGCCAGCTCACCAACTTCCGGGACGAGCTATGGCTACACCTTC; CDR3aa: CASSPTSGTSYGYTF
d_gene: .; abundance: once; j_gene: TRBJ1-1; v_gene: TRBV28; CDR3nt: TGTGCCAGCCACTCGGAACAGGGATCGACTGAAGCTTTCTTT; CDR3aa: CASHSEQGSTEAFF
d_gene: TRBD2; abundance: .; j_gene: TRBJ2-2; v_gene: TRBV7-8; CDR3nt: TGTGCCAGCAGCTTAGCGCATTTAGCGGGAGGGCCGGCCGGGGAGCTGTTTTTT; CDR3aa: CASSLAHLAGGPAGELFF
d_gene: .; abundance: .; j_gene: TRBJ2-2; v_gene: TRBV9; CDR3nt: TGTGCCAGCAGCGTAGAGGGCTTGACCGGGGAGCTGTTTTTT; CDR3aa: CASSVEGLTGELFF
d_gene: .; abundance: .; j_gene: TRBJ2-6; v_gene: TRBV5-1; CDR3nt: TGCGCCAGCTCCCTTCAGGGATCTGGGGCCAACGTCCTGACTTTC; CDR3aa: CASSLQGSGANVLTF